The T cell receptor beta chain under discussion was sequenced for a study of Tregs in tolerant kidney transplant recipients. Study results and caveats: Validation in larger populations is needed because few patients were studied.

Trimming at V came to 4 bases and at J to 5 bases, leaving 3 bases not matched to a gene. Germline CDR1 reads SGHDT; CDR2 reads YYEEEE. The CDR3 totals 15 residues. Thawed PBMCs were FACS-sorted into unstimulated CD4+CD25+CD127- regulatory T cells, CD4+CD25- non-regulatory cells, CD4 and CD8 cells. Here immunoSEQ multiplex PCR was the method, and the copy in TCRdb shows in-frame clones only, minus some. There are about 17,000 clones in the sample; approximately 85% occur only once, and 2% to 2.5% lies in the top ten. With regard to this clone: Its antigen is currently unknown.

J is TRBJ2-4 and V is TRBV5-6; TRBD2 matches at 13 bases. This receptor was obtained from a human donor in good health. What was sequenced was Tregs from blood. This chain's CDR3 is CASSGGLAGQNIQYF. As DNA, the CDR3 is TGTGCCAGCAGCGGGGGACTAGCGGGACAAAACATTCAGTACTTC.